Listed below are T cell receptor beta chains from one sample, sequenced in a study of T cells in Graves' hyperthyroidism and ophthalmopathy. TCRdb independently ran MiXCR on the multiplex PCR reads; one entry per CDR3 protein. The table includes 200,000 to 250,000 distinct CDR3 sequences, around 20% detected once. The material sequenced was blood. The source of these receptors is a man in his forties or fifties with Graves' hyperthyroidism. Each CDR3 is given with its conserved first and last residue. The order of the fields is clone size, D gene, V gene, J gene, CDR3 protein, CDR3 DNA. D genes are given only for firm matches. Expanded clones are given a class, and other clones once, few, many or no size at all.

clone size: many
D gene: NA
V gene: TRBV28
J gene: TRBJ1-1
CDR3 protein: CASSSTGENTEAFF
CDR3 DNA: TGTGCCAGCAGTTCGACAGGAGAGAACACTGAAGCTTTCTTT

clone size: few
D gene: NA
V gene: TRBV6-2/TRBV6-3
J gene: TRBJ1-1
CDR3 protein: CASSYRDEAFF
CDR3 DNA: TGTGCCAGCAGTTACCGGGATGAAGCTTTCTTT

clone size: NA
D gene: NA
V gene: TRBV5-1
J gene: TRBJ1-4
CDR3 protein: CASSLSGVGEKLFF
CDR3 DNA: TGCGCCAGCAGCTTGTCAGGGGTAGGGGAAAAACTGTTTTTT

clone size: NA
D gene: NA
V gene: TRBV19
J gene: TRBJ1-2
CDR3 protein: CASSIGQSLTSIYGYTF
CDR3 DNA: TGTGCCAGTAGTATAGGACAGAGCCTAACTTCAATCTATGGCTACACCTTC

clone size: NA
D gene: NA
V gene: TRBV19
J gene: TRBJ2-7
CDR3 protein: CASSIRQSYEQYF
CDR3 DNA: TGTGCCAGTAGTATTCGGCAGTCCTACGAGCAGTACTTC

clone size: many
D gene: NA
V gene: TRBV6-1
J gene: TRBJ2-7
CDR3 protein: CASSYEESSYEQYF
CDR3 DNA: TGTGCCAGCAGTTATGAGGAGAGCTCCTACGAGCAGTACTTC

clone size: few
D gene: TRBD2
V gene: TRBV7-3
J gene: TRBJ2-1
CDR3 protein: CASSRLAGGPSEQFF
CDR3 DNA: TGTGCCAGCAGCCGACTAGCGGGGGGGCCAAGTGAGCAGTTCTTC

clone size: many
D gene: TRBD1
V gene: TRBV6-1
J gene: TRBJ1-2
CDR3 protein: CAIGDRALYGYTF
CDR3 DNA: TGTGCCATCGGGGACAGGGCCCTCTATGGCTACACCTTC

clone size: many
D gene: TRBD1
V gene: TRBV11-2
J gene: TRBJ2-3
CDR3 protein: CASSFRGQGADTQYF
CDR3 DNA: TGTGCCAGCAGCTTCCGAGGACAGGGGGCGGATACGCAGTATTTT

clone size: many
D gene: NA
V gene: TRBV20-1
J gene: TRBJ2-7
CDR3 protein: CSAKPGAGWSYEQYF
CDR3 DNA: TGCAGTGCAAAGCCGGGGGCAGGGTGGTCCTACGAGCAGTACTTC

clone size: many
D gene: NA
V gene: TRBV11-2
J gene: TRBJ1-3
CDR3 protein: CASSLGARLSGNTIYF
CDR3 DNA: TGTGCCAGCAGCCTCGGGGCTCGGTTGTCTGGAAACACCATATATTTT

clone size: few
D gene: TRBD1
V gene: TRBV14
J gene: TRBJ2-7
CDR3 protein: CASSLYRDSYEQYF
CDR3 DNA: TGTGCCAGCAGCCTCTACCGGGACAGCTACGAGCAGTACTTC

clone size: few
D gene: TRBD1
V gene: TRBV2
J gene: TRBJ1-1
CDR3 protein: CASRDSYRNTEAFF
CDR3 DNA: TGTGCCAGCCGGGACAGTTATCGGAACACTGAAGCTTTCTTT

clone size: NA
D gene: NA
V gene: TRBV7-3
J gene: TRBJ1-5
CDR3 protein: CASSYDWGPYSNQPQHF
CDR3 DNA: TGTGCCAGCAGTTACGACTGGGGGCCGTATAGCAATCAGCCCCAGCATTTT

clone size: NA
D gene: NA
V gene: TRBV7-9
J gene: TRBJ2-6
CDR3 protein: CASSLGRTQTGANVLTF
CDR3 DNA: TGTGCCAGCAGCCTGGGACGGACTCAAACTGGGGCCAACGTCCTGACTTTC

clone size: many
D gene: NA
V gene: TRBV12-3/TRBV12-4
J gene: TRBJ1-1
CDR3 protein: CASSEGQVGAFF
CDR3 DNA: TGTGCCAGCAGTGAAGGGCAGGTGGGGGCTTTCTTT

clone size: NA
D gene: NA
V gene: TRBV5-6
J gene: TRBJ2-2
CDR3 protein: CASSLVFKRSTGELFF
CDR3 DNA: TGTGCCAGCAGCCTGGTTTTTAAGCGGAGCACCGGGGAGCTGTTTTTT

clone size: many
D gene: TRBD1
V gene: TRBV5-1
J gene: TRBJ2-7
CDR3 protein: CASSGTGGSDEQYF
CDR3 DNA: TGCGCCAGCAGCGGGACAGGGGGTTCGGACGAGCAGTACTTC

clone size: few
D gene: TRBD1
V gene: TRBV6-2/TRBV6-3
J gene: TRBJ1-2
CDR3 protein: CASSNRDRDFGGYTF
CDR3 DNA: TGTGCCAGCAGTAACCGGGACAGGGACTTTGGTGGCTACACCTTC

clone size: NA
D gene: NA
V gene: TRBV20-1
J gene: TRBJ2-5
CDR3 protein: CSAVWGVETQYF
CDR3 DNA: TGCAGTGCGGTTTGGGGGGTGGAGACCCAGTACTTC

clone size: many
D gene: NA
V gene: TRBV12-3/TRBV12-4
J gene: TRBJ1-2
CDR3 protein: CASDRRGYGYTF
CDR3 DNA: TGTGCCAGCGACCGGAGGGGGTATGGCTACACCTTC

clone size: many
D gene: NA
V gene: TRBV7-6
J gene: TRBJ2-7
CDR3 protein: CASSSNHGNEQYF
CDR3 DNA: TGTGCCAGCAGCTCGAACCATGGGAACGAGCAGTACTTC

clone size: NA
D gene: TRBD1
V gene: TRBV9
J gene: TRBJ1-6
CDR3 protein: CASSAEGGKANSPLHF
CDR3 DNA: TGTGCCAGCAGCGCAGAAGGGGGCAAGGCTAATTCACCCCTCCACTTT

clone size: few
D gene: NA
V gene: TRBV5-1
J gene: TRBJ1-4
CDR3 protein: CASSLGTATNEKLFF
CDR3 DNA: TGCGCCAGCAGCTTGGGTACAGCAACTAATGAAAAACTGTTTTTT

clone size: NA
D gene: TRBD2
V gene: TRBV11-3
J gene: TRBJ2-2
CDR3 protein: CASSLSGGNTGELFF
CDR3 DNA: TGTGCCAGCAGCTTGAGCGGGGGGAACACCGGGGAGCTGTTTTTT